The source of this TCR beta chain is a study of blood T cell repertoires in COVID-19. On the study more broadly: Samples of COVID-19 (acute and convalescent) were obtained from the United States, Italy and Spain. T cells, B-cell-depleted T cells, or PBMCs provided the cDNA or gDNA that served as material.

V shed 0 bases, J shed 4 bases, and the junction held 3 bases outside the gene matches. CDR3 length: 15 amino acids. Looked up from germline, CDR1 is LNHNV and CDR2 is YYDKDF (reference sequence). Original processing notes: For nucleated cells, counts were estimated from reference gene primer amplification. The table came from immunoSEQ multiplex PCR; TCRdb's copy has only in-frame clones and leaves some out. Clonal size and the V and J genes are those of that table, whereas D and trimming came from the DNA. The sample records fewer than 200,000 clones, over 65% being singletons. The TCR comes from a man in his sixties with acute or convalescent COVID-19. The rearrangement joins TRBV15 to TRBJ2-5; 9 bases fit TRBD1. Sample: peripheral blood. In DNA form, the CDR3 reads TGTGCCACCAGCAGAGATACAGGGGGCGGAGAGACCCAGTACTTC. It translates to CATSRDTGGGETQYF. The whole variable domain, remainder taken from reference TRBV15 and TRBJ2-5, is DAMVIQNPRYQVTQFGKPVTLSCSQTLNHNVMYWYQQKSSQAPKLLFHYYDKDFNNEADTPDNFQSRRPNTSFCFLDIRSPGLGDTAMYLCATSRDTGGGETQYFGPGTRLLVL.